This T cell receptor beta chain was obtained from a study of CD8 T cells in ankylosing spondylitis. Regarding the study as a whole: Ankylosing spondylitis blood seemed to carry a telltale TCR beta motif made of under ten highly homologous variants.

CDR3 size: 13 residues. The trim removed 5 bases at V and 5 bases at J, leaving 3 bases unmatched. CDR1 is LGHNA, CDR2 YNFKEQ, per germline. MiXCR, run by TCRdb on the 5' RACE reads, gives a single entry per CDR3 protein. The profile shows approximately 400,000 distinct CDR3 sequences, about 24% of them singletons. In this sample, this clonotype turned up a few times. Its antigen remains unknown. The chain combines TRBV4-2 with TRBJ2-3; 8 positions agree with TRBD2. Sequenced: blood, either unsorted or a sorted T cell fraction (not recorded which). The TCR comes from a male donor with ankylosing spondylitis. The CDR3 loop is CASSEAGVDTQYF. Written as DNA, the CDR3 is TGTGCCAGCAGCGAAGCGGGAGTAGATACGCAGTATTTT.